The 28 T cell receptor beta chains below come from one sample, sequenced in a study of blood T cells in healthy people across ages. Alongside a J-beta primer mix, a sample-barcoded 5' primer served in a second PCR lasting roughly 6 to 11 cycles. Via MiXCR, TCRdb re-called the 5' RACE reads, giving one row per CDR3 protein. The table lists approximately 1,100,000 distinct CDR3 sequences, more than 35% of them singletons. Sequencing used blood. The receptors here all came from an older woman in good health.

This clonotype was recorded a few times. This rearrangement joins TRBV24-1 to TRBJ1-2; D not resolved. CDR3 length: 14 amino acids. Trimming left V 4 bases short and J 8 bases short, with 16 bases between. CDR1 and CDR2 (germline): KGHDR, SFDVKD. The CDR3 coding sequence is TGTGCCACCAGTGAGGGAAGGGAAAGAGGCGGCTACACCTTC. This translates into CATSEGRERGGYTF.

The CDR3 DNA is TGTGCCAGCAGTGAATTCTCGGCGGGGAGTAATGAAAAACTGTTTTTT. Translation gives CASSEFSAGSNEKLFF. The V call is TRBV25-1, the J call TRBJ1-4, with D uncertain. The V gene's germline CDR1 is MGHDK and CDR2 SYGVNS. There are 16 residues in the CDR3. The V end was cut by 1 base, the J end by 4 bases, with 13 bases between.

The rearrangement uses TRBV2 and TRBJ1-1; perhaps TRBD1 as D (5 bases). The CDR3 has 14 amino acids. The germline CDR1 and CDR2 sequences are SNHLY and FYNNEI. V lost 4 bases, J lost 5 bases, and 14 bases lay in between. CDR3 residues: CASSVGRDNTEAFF. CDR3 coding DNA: TGTGCCAGCAGTGTTGGCAGGGATAATACTGAAGCTTTCTTT.

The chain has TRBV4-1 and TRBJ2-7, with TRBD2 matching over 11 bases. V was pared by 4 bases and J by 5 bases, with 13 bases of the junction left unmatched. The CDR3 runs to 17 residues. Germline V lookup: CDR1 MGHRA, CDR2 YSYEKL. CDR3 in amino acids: CASSPGGLAVLRNEQYF. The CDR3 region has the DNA TGCGCCAGCAGCCCTGGGGGACTAGCGGTCCTCCGCAACGAGCAGTACTTC.

CDR3 sequence (DNA): TGTGCCAGCAGCCCAAACGACCGGGAGCAGTTCTTC. This translates into CASSPNDREQFF. This chain uses TRBV6-2 or TRBV6-3 with TRBJ2-1; D call uncertain. The ends were cut back, 6 bases at V and 10 bases at J, with 13 bases in the middle. Germline assignment: CDR1 MNHEY and CDR2 SVGEGT. This CDR3 region has 12 residues.

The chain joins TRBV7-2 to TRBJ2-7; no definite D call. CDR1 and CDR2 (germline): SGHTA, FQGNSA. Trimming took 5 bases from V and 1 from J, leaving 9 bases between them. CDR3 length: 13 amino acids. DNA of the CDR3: TGTGCCAGCAGCCAACCCCAATCCTACGAGCAGTACTTC. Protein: CASSQPQSYEQYF.

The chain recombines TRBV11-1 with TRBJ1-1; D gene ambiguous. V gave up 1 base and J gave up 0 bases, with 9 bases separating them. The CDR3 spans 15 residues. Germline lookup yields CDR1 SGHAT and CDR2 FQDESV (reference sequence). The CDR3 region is CASSLEAVLNTEAFF. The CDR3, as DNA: TGTGCCAGCAGCTTAGAAGCAGTGTTGAACACTGAAGCTTTCTTT.

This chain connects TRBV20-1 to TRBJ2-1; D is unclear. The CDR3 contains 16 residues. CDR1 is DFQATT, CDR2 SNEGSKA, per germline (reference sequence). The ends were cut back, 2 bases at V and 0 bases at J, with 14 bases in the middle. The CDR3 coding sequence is TGCAGTGCTAGAAGCACCGCAGCTCTCTCCTACAATGAGCAGTTCTTC. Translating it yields CSARSTAALSYNEQFF.

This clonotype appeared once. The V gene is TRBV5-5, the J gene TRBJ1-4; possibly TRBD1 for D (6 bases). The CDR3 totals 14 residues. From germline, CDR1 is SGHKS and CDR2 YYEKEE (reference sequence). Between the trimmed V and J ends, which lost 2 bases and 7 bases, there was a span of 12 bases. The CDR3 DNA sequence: TGTGCCAGCAGCTTCAGGGGCATCGGTGAAAAACTGTTTTTT. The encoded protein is CASSFRGIGEKLFF.

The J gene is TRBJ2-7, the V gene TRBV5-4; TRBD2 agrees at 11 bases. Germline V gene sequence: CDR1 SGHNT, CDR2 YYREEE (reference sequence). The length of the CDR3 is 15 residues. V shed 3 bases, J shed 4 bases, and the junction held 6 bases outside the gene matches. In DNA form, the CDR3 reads TGTGCCAGCAGCTATAGCGGGAGGGCCTTGTACGAGCAGTACTTC. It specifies CASSYSGRALYEQYF.

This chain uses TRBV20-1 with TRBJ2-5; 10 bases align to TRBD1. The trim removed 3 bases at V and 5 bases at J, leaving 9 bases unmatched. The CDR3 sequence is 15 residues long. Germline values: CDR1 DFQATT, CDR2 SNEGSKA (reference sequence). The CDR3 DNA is TGCAGTGCTAGCACCGGGACAGGGGTGCGCGAGACCCAGTACTTC. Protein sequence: CSASTGTGVRETQYF.

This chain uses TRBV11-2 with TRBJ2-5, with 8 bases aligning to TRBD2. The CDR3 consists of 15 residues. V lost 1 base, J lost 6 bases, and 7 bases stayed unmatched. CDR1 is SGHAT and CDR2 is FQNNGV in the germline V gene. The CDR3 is CASSLGGTSGKTQYF. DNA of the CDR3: TGTGCCAGCAGCTTAGGAGGGACTAGTGGAAAGACCCAGTACTTC.

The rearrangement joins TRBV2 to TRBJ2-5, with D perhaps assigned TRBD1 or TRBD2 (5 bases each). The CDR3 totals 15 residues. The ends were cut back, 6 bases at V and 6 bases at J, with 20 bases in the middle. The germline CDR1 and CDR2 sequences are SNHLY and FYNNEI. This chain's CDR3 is CASRRTKPGGKTQYF. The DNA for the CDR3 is TGTGCCAGCAGACGCACCAAGCCTGGGGGAAAGACCCAGTACTTC.

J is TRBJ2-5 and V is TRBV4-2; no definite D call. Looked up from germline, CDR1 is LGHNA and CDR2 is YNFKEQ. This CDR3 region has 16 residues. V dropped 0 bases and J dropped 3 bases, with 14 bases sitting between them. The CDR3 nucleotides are TGTGCCAGCAGCCAAGACTTCCCAAACATAAAAGAGACCCAGTACTTC. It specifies CASSQDFPNIKETQYF.

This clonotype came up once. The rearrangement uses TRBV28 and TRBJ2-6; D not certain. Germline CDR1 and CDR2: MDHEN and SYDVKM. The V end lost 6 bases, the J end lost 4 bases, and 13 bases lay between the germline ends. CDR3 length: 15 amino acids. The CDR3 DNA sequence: TGTGCCAGCAGCACCAATGGCCCCGGGGCCAACGTCCTGACTTTC. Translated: CASSTNGPGANVLTF.

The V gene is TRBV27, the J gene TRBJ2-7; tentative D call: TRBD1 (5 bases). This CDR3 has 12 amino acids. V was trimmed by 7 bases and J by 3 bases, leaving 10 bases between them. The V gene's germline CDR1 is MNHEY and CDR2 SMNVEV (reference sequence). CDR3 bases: TGTGCCAGCATCCAAGGGGTCTACGAGCAGTACTTC. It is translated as CASIQGVYEQYF.

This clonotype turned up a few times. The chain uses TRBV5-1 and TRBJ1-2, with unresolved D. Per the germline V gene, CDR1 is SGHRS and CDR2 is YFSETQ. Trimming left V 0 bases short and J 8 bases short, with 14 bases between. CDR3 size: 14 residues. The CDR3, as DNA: TGCGCCAGCAGCTTGGAAAGATCGGAGCGGGGCTACACCTTC. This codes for CASSLERSERGYTF.

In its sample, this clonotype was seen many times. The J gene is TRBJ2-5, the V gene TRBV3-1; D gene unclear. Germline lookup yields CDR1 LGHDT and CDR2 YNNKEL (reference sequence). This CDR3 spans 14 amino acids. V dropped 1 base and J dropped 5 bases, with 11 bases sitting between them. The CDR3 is CASSQGGKFETQYF. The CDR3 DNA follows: TGTGCCAGCAGCCAAGGCGGAAAATTTGAGACCCAGTACTTC.

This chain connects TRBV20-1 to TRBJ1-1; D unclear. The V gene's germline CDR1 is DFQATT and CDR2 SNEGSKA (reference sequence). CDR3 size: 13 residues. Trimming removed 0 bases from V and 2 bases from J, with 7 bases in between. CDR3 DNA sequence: TGCAGTGCTAGAGAGGCTGGAAACACTGAAGCTTTCTTT. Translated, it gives CSAREAGNTEAFF.

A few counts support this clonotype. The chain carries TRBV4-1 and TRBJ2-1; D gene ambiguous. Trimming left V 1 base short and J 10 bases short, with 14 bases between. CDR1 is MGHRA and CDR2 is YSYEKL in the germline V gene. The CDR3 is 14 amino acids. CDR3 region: CASSQGQGAAEQFF. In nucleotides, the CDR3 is TGCGCCAGCAGCCAAGGTCAAGGTGCGGCGGAGCAGTTCTTC.

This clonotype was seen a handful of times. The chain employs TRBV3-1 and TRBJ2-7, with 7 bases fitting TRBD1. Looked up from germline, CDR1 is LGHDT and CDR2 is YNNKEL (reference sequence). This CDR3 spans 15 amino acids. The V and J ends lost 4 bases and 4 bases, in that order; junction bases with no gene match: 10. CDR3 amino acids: CASSLFPGQFYEQYF. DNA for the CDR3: TGTGCCAGCAGCCTTTTCCCGGGACAGTTTTACGAGCAGTACTTC.

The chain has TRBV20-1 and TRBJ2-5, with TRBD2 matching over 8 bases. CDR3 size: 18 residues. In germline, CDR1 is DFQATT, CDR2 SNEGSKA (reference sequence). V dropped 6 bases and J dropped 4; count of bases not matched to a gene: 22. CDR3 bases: TGCAGTGCCGCCCGCGGACTAGCTGTCGACCAGATGGGAGAGACCCAGTACTTC. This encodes CSAARGLAVDQMGETQYF.

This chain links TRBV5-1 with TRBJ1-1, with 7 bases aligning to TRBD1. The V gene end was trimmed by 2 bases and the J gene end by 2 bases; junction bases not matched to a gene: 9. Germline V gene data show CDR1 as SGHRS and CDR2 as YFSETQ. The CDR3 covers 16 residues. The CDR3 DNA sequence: TGCGCCAGCAGCTTAGGCCAGGGGGGCCCCAACACTGAAGCTTTCTTT. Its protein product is CASSLGQGGPNTEAFF. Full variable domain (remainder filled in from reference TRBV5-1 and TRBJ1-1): KAGVTQTPRYLIKTRGQQVTLSCSPISGHRSVSWYQQTPGQGLQFLFEYFSETQRNKGNFPGRFSGRQFSNSRSEMNVSTLELGDSALYLCASSLGQGGPNTEAFFGQGTRLTVV.

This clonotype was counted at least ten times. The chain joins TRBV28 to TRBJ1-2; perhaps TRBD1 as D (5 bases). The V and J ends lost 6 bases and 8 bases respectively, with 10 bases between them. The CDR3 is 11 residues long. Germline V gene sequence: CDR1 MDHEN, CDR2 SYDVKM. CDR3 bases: TGTGCCAGCAGCCCAGGGCGCGGCTACACCTTC. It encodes CASSPGRGYTF.

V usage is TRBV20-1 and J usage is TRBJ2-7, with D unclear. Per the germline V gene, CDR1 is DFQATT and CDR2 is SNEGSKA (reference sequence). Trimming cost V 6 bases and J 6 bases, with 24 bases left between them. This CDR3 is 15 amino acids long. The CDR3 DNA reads TGCAGTGCCTCCGGGCCCGAATTATTCGAATTCGAGCAGTACTTC. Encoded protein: CSASGPELFEFEQYF.

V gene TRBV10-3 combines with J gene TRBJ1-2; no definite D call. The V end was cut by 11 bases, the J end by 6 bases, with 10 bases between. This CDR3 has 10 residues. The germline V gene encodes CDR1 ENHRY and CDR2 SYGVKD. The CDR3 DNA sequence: TGTGCCGCCGGTGGGGATGGCTACACCTTC. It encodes CAAGGDGYTF.

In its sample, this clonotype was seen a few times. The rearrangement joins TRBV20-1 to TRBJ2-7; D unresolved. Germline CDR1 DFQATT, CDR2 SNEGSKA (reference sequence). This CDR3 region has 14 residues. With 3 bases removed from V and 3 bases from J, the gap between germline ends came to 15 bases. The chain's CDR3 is CSASPGLRFYEQYF. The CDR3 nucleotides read TGCAGTGCTAGCCCCGGGCTCCGATTCTACGAGCAGTACTTC.

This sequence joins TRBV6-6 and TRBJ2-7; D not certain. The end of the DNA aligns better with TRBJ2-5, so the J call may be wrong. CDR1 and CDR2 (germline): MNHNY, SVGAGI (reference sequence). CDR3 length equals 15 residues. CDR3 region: CASSYRVDKAPTQYF. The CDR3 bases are TGTGCCAGCAGTTACAGAGTCGACAAGGCGCCGACCCAGTACTTC.